The rows below give T cell receptor beta chains drawn from one sample of a study of blood T cell repertoires in COVID-19. Measured with immunoSEQ multiplex PCR; TCRdb has only the in-frame clones, and not every one. The repertoire has 150,000 or so clones, 80% of them found once; the top ten carry less than 6%. What was sequenced was PBMCs or T cells enriched from blood (not recorded which). The receptors were sampled from a man between 35 and 55 years old who had recovered from COVID-19. Each CDR3 is given with its conserved first and last residue. Each record gives: D gene, J gene, V gene, clone size, CDR3 DNA, CDR3 protein. D genes are given only for firm matches. Size tells how often a clone was seen (once, few, many) or the class of an expanded clone, and some rows leave it out.

NA TRBJ2-4 TRBV28 NA TGTGCCAGCAGTCCCCCGGGGGCCAAAAACATTCAGTACTTC CASSPPGAKNIQYF
TRBD1 TRBJ2-7 TRBV4-1 NA TGCGCCAGCAGCCTCGAATCGACAGGGCCGGTACGCTACGAGCAGTACTTC CASSLESTGPVRYEQYF
TRBD1 TRBJ1-6 TRBV9 once TGTGCCAGCAGCTTAACAGGGGTAGGGGATGGTTCACCCCTCCACTTT CASSLTGVGDGSPLHF
NA TRBJ1-1 TRBV4-1 once TGCGCCAGCAGCCCCCCCCCAGGGGCTTCTTCGAACACTGAAGCTTTCTTT CASSPPPGASSNTEAFF
TRBD1 TRBJ1-4 TRBV27 NA TGTGCCAGCAGCTGGGGACAGGGAGGCGAAAAACTGTTTTTT CASSWGQGGEKLFF
TRBD1 TRBJ1-3 TRBV4-1 NA TGCGCCAGCAGCCAAGCCGACAGGGATGAAAACACCATATATTTT CASSQADRDENTIYF
NA TRBJ2-5 TRBV9 NA TGTGCCAGCAGTCCCGCCCGGGGTCGGGAGACCCAGTACTTC CASSPARGRETQYF
TRBD1 TRBJ1-6 TRBV3-1/TRBV3-2 NA TGTGCCAGCAGCCAAGAGAACAGGGGAACTTCACCCCTCCACTTT CASSQENRGTSPLHF
TRBD1 TRBJ2-6 TRBV25-1 NA TGTGCCAGCAGTGTCCCCCTCGGGACAGGCAACGTCCTGACTTTC CASSVPLGTGNVLTF
NA TRBJ1-1 TRBV30 NA TGTGCCTGGAGTGGAGGGGGAGCGGCCACGGAAGCTTTCTTT CAWSGGGAATEAFF
NA TRBJ1-5 TRBV6-5 NA TGTGCCGCCTCCCGCGATAGCAATCAGCCCCAGCATTTT CAASRDSNQPQHF
TRBD1 TRBJ2-1 TRBV10-3 NA TGTGCCACTTCCAGGCCAGACAGGGGGCAGTTCTTC CATSRPDRGQFF
NA TRBJ1-6 TRBV6-1 NA TGTGCCAGCAGTGTGCGACAGGCCCGATTTAATTCACCCCTCCACTTT CASSVRQARFNSPLHF
NA TRBJ1-4 TRBV1 once TGCACCAGCAGCCGACACCTTAGGGGTAATGAAAAACTGTTTTTT CTSSRHLRGNEKLFF
NA TRBJ2-5 TRBV6-1 NA TGTGCCAGCAGTGAAGAGACGGTCCTTCTACTGAGGACAGCAACACAAGAGACCCAGTACTTC CASSEETVLLLRTATQETQYF
TRBD1 TRBJ1-6 TRBV19 NA TGTGCCAGTAGTATTTCTGGGACAGGGTTATCAGGATCACCCCTCCACTTT CASSISGTGLSGSPLHF
NA TRBJ2-2 TRBV2 NA TGTGCCAGCAGTGTTCAAGGGGGAAACACCGGGGAGCTGTTTTTT CASSVQGGNTGELFF
NA TRBJ1-4 TRBV5-1 once TGCGCCAGCAGCTTTACGGGAGCCTCTAATGAAAAACTGTTTTTT CASSFTGASNEKLFF
TRBD1 TRBJ1-1 TRBV7-3 NA TGTGCCAGCAGCTTGACAGGGCCGAACACTGAAGCTTTCTTT CASSLTGPNTEAFF
TRBD2 TRBJ2-5 TRBV9 NA TGTGCCAGCAGCGCGGTCGGGACTAGCGGGGAGACCCAGTACTTC CASSAVGTSGETQYF
NA TRBJ1-1 TRBV5-1 NA TGCGCCAGCAGCTTGGCCTTAGGGGGGAACACTGAAGCTTTCTTT CASSLALGGNTEAFF
NA TRBJ2-2 TRBV19 once TGTGCCAGTAGTATTTGGGGCAGTAACACCGGGGAGCTGTTTTTT CASSIWGSNTGELFF
NA TRBJ2-2 TRBV6-4 NA TGTGCCAGCAGTGACTCCAACAGGGCAAAGGGCGGGGAGCTGTTTTTT CASSDSNRAKGGELFF
TRBD2 TRBJ2-3 TRBV27 NA TGTGCCAGCAGGGGGGAGGGACGGCTCAGCACAGATACGCAGTATTTT CASRGEGRLSTDTQYF
NA TRBJ2-6 TRBV30 NA TGTGCCTGGAGTAACGGTGGGGCCAACGTCCTGACTTTC CAWSNGGANVLTF
NA TRBJ2-3 TRBV9 NA TGTGCCAGCAGCGTGCAGGGGACGGATACGCAGTATTTT CASSVQGTDTQYF
NA TRBJ2-2 TRBV4-2 NA TGTGCCAGCAGCCAAATACTAGGTACGAGCCCCGGGGAGCTGTTTTTT CASSQILGTSPGELFF
TRBD1 TRBJ1-5 TRBV3-1/TRBV3-2 NA TGTGCCAGCAGCCCCGGACAGGGGGAAAATACAGCCCAGCATTTT CASSPGQGENTAQHF
TRBD2 TRBJ2-3 TRBV5-4 NA TGTGCCAGCAGCCAAGGGACTAGCATTGATACGCAGTATTTT CASSQGTSIDTQYF
TRBD1 TRBJ1-1 TRBV4-1 NA TGCGCCAGCAGCCTTGGACAGGGGTACACTGAAGCTTTCTTT CASSLGQGYTEAFF
TRBD1 TRBJ1-2 TRBV7-3 NA TGTGCCAGCAGCTTACGATCTGCCCGGGACAGCTATGGCTACACCTTC CASSLRSARDSYGYTF
NA TRBJ1-6 TRBV19 NA TGTGCCAGTAGGCTTGGGGAGTCAAATTCACCCCTCCACTTT CASRLGESNSPLHF
NA TRBJ2-4 TRBV5-6 NA TGTGCCAGCAGCTACAGGGCTGTCGGCCCCAAAAACATTCAGTACTTC CASSYRAVGPKNIQYF
NA TRBJ1-6 TRBV5-1 NA TGCGCCAGCAGCCTGCACCGGGACAAGAATTCACCCCTCCACTTT CASSLHRDKNSPLHF
TRBD1 TRBJ1-1 TRBV5-1 NA TGCGCCAGCAGCTTCGACAGGGGACTCACTGAAGCTTTCTTT CASSFDRGLTEAFF
TRBD2 TRBJ2-3 TRBV6-2/TRBV6-3 once TGTGCCAGCAGTTACTACGGGGGGATCACAGATACGCAGTATTTT CASSYYGGITDTQYF
TRBD2 TRBJ2-5 TRBV4-2 NA TGTGCCAGCAGCCAAGGGTCCGGGGGGGGAGAGACCCAGTACTTC CASSQGSGGGETQYF
NA TRBJ1-5 TRBV27 few TGTGCCAGCAGTTTATACCGGGTGAGCAATCAGCCCCAGCATTTT CASSLYRVSNQPQHF
NA TRBJ2-1 TRBV30 NA TGTGCCTGGAGTGTAGGGGGAGCGCAGTTCTTC CAWSVGGAQFF
TRBD1 TRBJ1-3 TRBV5-4 NA TGTGCCAGCAGTTCCTTGACAGGGGGTGTCTCTGGAAACACCATATATTTT CASSSLTGGVSGNTIYF
TRBD1 TRBJ1-2 TRBV6-5 once TGTGCCAGCAGTTACCAGGGGGCGGGTTCTGGCTACACCTTC CASSYQGAGSGYTF
TRBD2 TRBJ2-7 TRBV2 NA TGTGCCAGCGGAGTGTTGGCTAGCGGGGGCCTCACCTACGAGCAGTACTTC CASGVLASGGLTYEQYF
TRBD2 TRBJ2-5 TRBV5-1 NA TGCGCCAGCAGCTGGGAGGGAATGAAAGAGACCCAGTACTTC CASSWEGMKETQYF